Given below is one T cell receptor beta chain in context. Original processing notes: Amplifying reference gene primers gave estimates of nucleated cell counts. Profiled with immunoSEQ multiplex PCR; TCRdb holds only in-frame clones, not every one. From that table come the V and J calls and clone size; the DNA was used to work out D and trimming. The data show roughly 99,000 clones, 80% to 85% seen once. The CDR3 totals 15 residues. In germline, CDR1 is SGHRS, CDR2 YFSETQ. The V and J ends lost 4 bases and 6 bases respectively, with 19 bases between them. The sample comes from a study of blood T cell repertoires in COVID-19. Study in general: Samples of COVID-19 (acute and convalescent) were obtained from the United States, Italy and Spain. The analysed material was cDNA or gDNA that came from T cells, B-cell-depleted T cells, or PBMCs.

The sequenced sample consisted of peripheral blood. The sequence was obtained from a man aged 65 to 79 with acute or convalescent COVID-19. The chain carries TRBV5-1 and TRBJ1-2, with D maybe TRBD1 (6 bases). The CDR3 DNA is TGCGCCAGCAGCCGGGGGGCAGGAGGGGTGGATGGCTACACCTTC. Amino acids: CASSRGAGGVDGYTF.